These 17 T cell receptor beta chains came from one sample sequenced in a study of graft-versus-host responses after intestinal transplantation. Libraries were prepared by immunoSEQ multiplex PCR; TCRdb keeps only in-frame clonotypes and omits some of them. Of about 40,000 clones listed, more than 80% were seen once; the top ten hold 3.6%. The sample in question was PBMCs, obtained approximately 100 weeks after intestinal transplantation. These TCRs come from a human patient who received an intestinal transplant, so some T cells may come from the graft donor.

The CDR3 DNA reads TGTGCCAGCAGTGAAATGGAGACACGGACCCAGCCCCAGCATTTT. It codes for CASSEMETRTQPQHF. The chain recombines TRBV6-1 with TRBJ1-5; D gene ambiguous. The CDR3 sequence is 15 residues long. Trimming cost V 2 bases and J 7 bases, with 15 bases left between them. The germline CDR1 and CDR2 sequences are MNHNS and SASEGT.

CDR3 DNA: TGTGCCAGCAGCTTACGGACAGTCAAGAGCTCCTATAATTCACCCCTCCACTTT. Protein product: CASSLRTVKSSYNSPLHF. The chain couples TRBV7-2 to TRBJ1-6; a possible D gene is TRBD1 (6 bases). Germline V gene data show CDR1 as SGHTA and CDR2 as FQGNSA. This CDR3 is 18 amino acids long. The V end was cut by 2 bases, the J end by 0 bases, with 14 bases between.

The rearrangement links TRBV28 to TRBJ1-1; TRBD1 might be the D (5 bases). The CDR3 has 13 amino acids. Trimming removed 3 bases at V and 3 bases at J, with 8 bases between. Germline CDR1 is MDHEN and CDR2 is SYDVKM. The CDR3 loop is CASSLNRYTEAFF. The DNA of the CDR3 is TGTGCCAGCAGTTTGAACAGGTACACTGAAGCTTTCTTT.

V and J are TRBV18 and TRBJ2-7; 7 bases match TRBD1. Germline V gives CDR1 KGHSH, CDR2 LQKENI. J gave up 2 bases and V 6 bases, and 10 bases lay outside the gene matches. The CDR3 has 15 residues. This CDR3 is CASSPRDRVPYEQYF. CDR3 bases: TGTGCCAGCTCTCCGAGAGACAGGGTACCCTACGAGCAGTACTTC.

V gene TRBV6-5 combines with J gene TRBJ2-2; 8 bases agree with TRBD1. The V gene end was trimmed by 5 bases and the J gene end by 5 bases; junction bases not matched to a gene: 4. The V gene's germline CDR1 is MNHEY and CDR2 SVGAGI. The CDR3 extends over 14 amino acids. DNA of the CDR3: TGTGCCAGCAGTGGACAGGGCTATACCGGGGAGCTGTTTTTT. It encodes CASSGQGYTGELFF.

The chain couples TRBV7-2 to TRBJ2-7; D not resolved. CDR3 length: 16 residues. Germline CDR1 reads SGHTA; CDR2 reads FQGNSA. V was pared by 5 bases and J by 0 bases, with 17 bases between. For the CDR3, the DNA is TGTGCCAGCAGCCTTGATAGTGGAAGTTTCTCCTACGAGCAGTACTTC. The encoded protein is CASSLDSGSFSYEQYF.

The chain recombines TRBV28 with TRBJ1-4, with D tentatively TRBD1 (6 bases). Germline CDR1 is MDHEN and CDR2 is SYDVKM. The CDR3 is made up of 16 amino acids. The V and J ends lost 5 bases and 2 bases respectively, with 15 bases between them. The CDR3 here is CASSPLGGGTNEKLFF. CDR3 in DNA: TGTGCCAGCAGTCCGCTCGGAGGGGGGACTAATGAAAAACTGTTTTTT.

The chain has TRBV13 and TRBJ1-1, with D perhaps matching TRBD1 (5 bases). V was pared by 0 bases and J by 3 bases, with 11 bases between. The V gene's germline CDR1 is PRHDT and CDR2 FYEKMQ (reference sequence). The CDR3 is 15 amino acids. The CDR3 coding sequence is TGTGCCAGCAGCTTAGGGAGGGGCGGGGACACTGAAGCTTTCTTT. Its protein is CASSLGRGGDTEAFF. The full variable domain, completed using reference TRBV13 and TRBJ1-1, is AAGVIQSPRHLIKEKRETATLKCYPIPRHDTVYWYQQGPGQDPQFLISFYEKMQSDKGSIPDRFSAQQFSDYHSELNMSSLELGDSALYFCASSLGRGGDTEAFFGQGTRLTVV.

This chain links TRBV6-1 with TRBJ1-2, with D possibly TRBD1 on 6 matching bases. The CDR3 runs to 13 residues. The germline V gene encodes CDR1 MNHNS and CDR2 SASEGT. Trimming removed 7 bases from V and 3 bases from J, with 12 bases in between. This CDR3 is CASTRTVDYGYTF. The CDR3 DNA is TGTGCCAGCACCAGGACAGTCGACTATGGCTACACCTTC.

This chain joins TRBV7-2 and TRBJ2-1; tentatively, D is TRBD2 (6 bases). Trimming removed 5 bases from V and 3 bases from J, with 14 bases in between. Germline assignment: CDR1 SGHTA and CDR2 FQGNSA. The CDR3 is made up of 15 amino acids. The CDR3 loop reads CASSRYRDFYNEQFF. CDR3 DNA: TGTGCCAGCAGCCGCTACCGGGACTTCTACAATGAGCAGTTCTTC.

The DNA of the CDR3 is TGCGCCAGCAGCTTGCTTTTGGCAAATTCACCCCTCCACTTT. The encoded protein is CASSLLLANSPLHF. The chain links TRBV5-1 to TRBJ1-6; D is ambiguous. This CDR3 spans 14 amino acids. V lost 1 base and J 7 bases, leaving 9 bases between the germline ends. Germline CDR1 and CDR2: SGHRS and YFSETQ.

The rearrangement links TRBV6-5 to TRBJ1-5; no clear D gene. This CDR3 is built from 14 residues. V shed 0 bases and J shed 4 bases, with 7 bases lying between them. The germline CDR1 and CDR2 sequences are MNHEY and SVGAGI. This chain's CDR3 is CASSYSNGNQPQHF. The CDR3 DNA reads TGTGCCAGCAGTTACTCGAACGGAAATCAGCCCCAGCATTTT.

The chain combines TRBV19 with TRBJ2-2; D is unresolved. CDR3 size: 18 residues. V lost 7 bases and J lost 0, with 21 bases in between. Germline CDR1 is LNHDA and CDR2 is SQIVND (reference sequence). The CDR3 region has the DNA TGTGCCAGTAAAACTCTAGGCCGGGCGATCGCGAACACCGGGGAGCTGTTTTTT. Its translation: CASKTLGRAIANTGELFF.

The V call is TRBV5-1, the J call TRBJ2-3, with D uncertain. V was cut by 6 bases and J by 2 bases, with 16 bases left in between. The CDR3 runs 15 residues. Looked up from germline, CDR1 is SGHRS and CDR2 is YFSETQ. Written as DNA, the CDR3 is TGCGCCAGCACCGTAACACATGGGGACACAGATACGCAGTATTTT. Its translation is CASTVTHGDTDTQYF.

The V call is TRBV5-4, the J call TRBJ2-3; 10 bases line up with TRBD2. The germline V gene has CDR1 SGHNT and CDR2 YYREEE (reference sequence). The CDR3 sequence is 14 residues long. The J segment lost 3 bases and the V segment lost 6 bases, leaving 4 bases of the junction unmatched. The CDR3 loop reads CASTPSGRTDTQYF. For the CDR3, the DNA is TGTGCCAGCACCCCTAGCGGGAGAACAGATACGCAGTATTTT.

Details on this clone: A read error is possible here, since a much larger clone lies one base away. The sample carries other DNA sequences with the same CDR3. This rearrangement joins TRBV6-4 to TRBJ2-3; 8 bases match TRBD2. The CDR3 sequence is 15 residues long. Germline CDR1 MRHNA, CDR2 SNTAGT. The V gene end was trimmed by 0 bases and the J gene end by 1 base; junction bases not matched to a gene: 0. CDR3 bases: TGTGCCAGCAGTGACTCTAGCGGGGGCACAGATACGCAGTATTTT. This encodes CASSDSSGGTDTQYF.

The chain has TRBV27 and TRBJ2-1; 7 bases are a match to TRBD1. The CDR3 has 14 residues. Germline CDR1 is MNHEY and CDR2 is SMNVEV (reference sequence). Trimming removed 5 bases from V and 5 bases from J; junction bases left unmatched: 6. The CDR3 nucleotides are TGTGCCAGCAGTCCCCGACAGGGCAACAATGAGCAGTTCTTC. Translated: CASSPRQGNNEQFF.